This T cell receptor beta chain was captured by sequencing in a study of blood T cell repertoires in COVID-19. Across the study: Collection of acute and convalescent COVID-19 samples took place in the United States, Italy and Spain. The cDNA or gDNA used as material had been derived from T cells, B-cell-depleted T cells, or PBMCs.

As originally analysed: From reference gene primer amplification, estimates of nucleated cell counts were derived. The table came from immunoSEQ multiplex PCR; TCRdb's copy has only in-frame clones and leaves some out. That table is the source of V, J and clone size, and D and trimming were worked out from the DNA. The table records over 200,000 clones, 85% to 90% of them present only once. With 5 bases removed from V and 10 bases from J, the gap between germline ends came to 19 bases. The V gene's germline CDR1 is SGHKS and CDR2 YYEKEE (reference sequence). The CDR3 is 14 amino acids. The sequenced material came from peripheral blood. This receptor was obtained from a woman aged 40-49 years who had recovered from COVID-19. The V and J genes are TRBV5-5 and TRBJ2-1, with D perhaps matching TRBD1 (5 bases). CDR3 region: CASSVETPYREQFF. CDR3 DNA: TGTGCCAGCAGTGTGGAGACGCCCTACAGGGAGCAGTTCTTC.